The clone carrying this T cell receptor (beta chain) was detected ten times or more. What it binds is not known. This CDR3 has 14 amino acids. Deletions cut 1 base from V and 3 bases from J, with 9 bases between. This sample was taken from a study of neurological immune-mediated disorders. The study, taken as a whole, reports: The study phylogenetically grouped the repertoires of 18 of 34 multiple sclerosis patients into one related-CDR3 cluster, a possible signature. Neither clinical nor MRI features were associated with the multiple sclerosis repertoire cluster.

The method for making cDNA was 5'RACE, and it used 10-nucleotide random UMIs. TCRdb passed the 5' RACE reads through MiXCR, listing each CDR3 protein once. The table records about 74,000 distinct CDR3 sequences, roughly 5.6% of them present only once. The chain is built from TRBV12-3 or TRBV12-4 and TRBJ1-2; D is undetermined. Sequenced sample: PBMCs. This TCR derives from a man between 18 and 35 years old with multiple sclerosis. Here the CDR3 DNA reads TGTGCCAGCAGTTTAGGGGGTATGGACTATGGCTACACCTTC. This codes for CASSLGGMDYGYTF.